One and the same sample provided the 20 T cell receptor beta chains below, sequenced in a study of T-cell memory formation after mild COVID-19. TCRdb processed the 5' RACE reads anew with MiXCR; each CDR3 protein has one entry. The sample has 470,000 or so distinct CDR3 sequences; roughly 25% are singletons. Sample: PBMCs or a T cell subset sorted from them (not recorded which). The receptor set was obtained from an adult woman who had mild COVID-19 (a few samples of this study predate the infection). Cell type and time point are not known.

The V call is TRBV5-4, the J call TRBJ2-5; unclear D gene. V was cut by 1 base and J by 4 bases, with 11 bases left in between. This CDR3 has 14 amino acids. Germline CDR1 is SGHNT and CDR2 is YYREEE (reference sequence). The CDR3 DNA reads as TGTGCCAGCAGCTTGCGGTCAGAGCCAGAGACCCAGTACTTC. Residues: CASSLRSEPETQYF.

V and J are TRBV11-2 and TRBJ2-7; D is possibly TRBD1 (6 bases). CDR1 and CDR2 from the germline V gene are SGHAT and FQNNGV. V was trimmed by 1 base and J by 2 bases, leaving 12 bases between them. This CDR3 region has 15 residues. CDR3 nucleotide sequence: TGTGCCAGCAGCTTAGCCATGGGACAACCCTACGAGCAGTACTTC. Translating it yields CASSLAMGQPYEQYF.

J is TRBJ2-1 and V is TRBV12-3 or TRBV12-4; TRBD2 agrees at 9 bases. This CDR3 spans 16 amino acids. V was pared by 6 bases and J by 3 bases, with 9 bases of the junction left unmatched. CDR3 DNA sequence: TGTGCCAGCAGCAACACAGATAGCGGGAGCTACAATGAGCAGTTCTTC. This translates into CASSNTDSGSYNEQFF.

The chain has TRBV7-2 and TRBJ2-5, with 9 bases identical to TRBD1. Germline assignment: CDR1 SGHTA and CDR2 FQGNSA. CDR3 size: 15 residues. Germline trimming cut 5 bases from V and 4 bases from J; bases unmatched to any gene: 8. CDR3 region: CASSRPGQGGETQYF. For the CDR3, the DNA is TGTGCCAGCAGCCGTCCGGGACAGGGAGGAGAGACCCAGTACTTC.

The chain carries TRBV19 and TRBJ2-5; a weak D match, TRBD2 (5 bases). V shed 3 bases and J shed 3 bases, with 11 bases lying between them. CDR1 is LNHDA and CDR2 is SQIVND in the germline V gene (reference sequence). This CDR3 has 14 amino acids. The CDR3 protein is CASSIWTGKETQYF. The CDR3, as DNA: TGTGCCAGTAGTATCTGGACGGGAAAAGAGACCCAGTACTTC.

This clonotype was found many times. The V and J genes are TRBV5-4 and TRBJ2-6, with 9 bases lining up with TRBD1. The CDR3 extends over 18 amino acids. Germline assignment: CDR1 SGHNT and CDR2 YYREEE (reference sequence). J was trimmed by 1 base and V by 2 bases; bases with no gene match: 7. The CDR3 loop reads CASSLPGQGRSGANVLTF. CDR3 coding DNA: TGTGCCAGCAGCTTACCGGGACAGGGTAGATCTGGGGCCAACGTCCTGACTTTC.

The CDR3 here is CASSLAGERYSPLHF. The CDR3 bases are TGCGCCAGCAGCTTGGCTGGGGAAAGGTACTCACCCCTCCACTTT. The chain employs TRBV5-1 and TRBJ1-6; no clear D. The germline V gene has CDR1 SGHRS and CDR2 YFSETQ. The length of the CDR3 is 15 residues. The ends were cut back, 0 bases at V and 10 bases at J, with 14 bases in the middle. Looking up the rest from reference TRBV5-1 and TRBJ1-6 gives the full variable domain: KAGVTQTPRYLIKTRGQQVTLSCSPISGHRSVSWYQQTPGQGLQFLFEYFSETQRNKGNFPGRFSGRQFSNSRSEMNVSTLELGDSALYLCASSLAGERYSPLHFGNGTRLTVT.

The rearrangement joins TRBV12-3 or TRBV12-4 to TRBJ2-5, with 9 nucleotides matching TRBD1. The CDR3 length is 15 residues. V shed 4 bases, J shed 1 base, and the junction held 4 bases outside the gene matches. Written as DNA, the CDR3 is TGTGCCAGCAGTTCCCAGACAGGGGGCCAAGAGACCCAGTACTTC. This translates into CASSSQTGGQETQYF.

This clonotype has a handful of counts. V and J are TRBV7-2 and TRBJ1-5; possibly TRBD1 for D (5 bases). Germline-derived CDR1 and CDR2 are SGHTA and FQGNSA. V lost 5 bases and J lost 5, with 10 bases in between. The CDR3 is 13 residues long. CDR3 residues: CASSNRGDQPQHF. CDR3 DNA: TGTGCCAGCAGCAATCGAGGGGATCAGCCCCAGCATTTT. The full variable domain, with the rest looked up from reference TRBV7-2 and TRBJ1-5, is GAGVSQSPSNKVTEKGKDVELRCDPISGHTALYWYRQSLGQGLEFLIYFQGNSAPDKSGLPSDRFSAERTGGSVSTLTIQRTQQEDSAVYLCASSNRGDQPQHFGDGTRLSIL.

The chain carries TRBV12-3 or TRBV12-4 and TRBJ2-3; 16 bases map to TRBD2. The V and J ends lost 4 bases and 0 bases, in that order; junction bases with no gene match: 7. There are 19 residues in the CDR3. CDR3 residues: CASSYPGLAGGASTDTQYF. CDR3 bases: TGTGCCAGCAGTTACCCGGGACTAGCGGGAGGGGCTAGCACAGATACGCAGTATTTT.

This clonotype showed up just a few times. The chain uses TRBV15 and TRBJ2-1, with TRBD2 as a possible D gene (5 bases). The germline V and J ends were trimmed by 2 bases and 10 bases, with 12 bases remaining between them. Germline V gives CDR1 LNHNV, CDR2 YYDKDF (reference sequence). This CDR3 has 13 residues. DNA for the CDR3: TGTGCCACCAGCAGACCAGGTGGAGGCGAGCAGTTCTTC. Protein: CATSRPGGGEQFF.

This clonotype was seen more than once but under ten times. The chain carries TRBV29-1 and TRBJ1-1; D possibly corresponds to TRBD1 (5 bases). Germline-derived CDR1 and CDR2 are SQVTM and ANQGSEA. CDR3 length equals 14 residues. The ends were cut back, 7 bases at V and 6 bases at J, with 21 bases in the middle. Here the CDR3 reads CSALDLDRGSEAFF. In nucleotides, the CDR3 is TGCAGCGCCCTCGACTTGGATAGGGGCTCTGAAGCTTTCTTT.

The CDR3 DNA reads TGTGCCAGCAATCGACGGACGAACACCGGGGAGCTGTTTTTT. Protein sequence: CASNRRTNTGELFF. The chain links TRBV9 to TRBJ2-2, with no clear D. Trimming left V 6 bases short and J 0 bases short, with 9 bases between. CDR3 length: 14 residues. The germline gives CDR1 SGDLS, CDR2 YYNGEE.

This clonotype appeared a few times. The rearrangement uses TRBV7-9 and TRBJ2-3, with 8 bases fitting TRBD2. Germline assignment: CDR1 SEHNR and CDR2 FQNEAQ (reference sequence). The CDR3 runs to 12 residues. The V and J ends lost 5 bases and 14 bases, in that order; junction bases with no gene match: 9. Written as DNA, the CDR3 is TGTGCCAGCAGCCCCTTCGCGGGAGGTGTGTATTTT. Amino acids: CASSPFAGGVYF. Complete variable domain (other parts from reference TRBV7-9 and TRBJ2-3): DTGVSQNPRHKITKRGQNVTFRCDPISEHNRLYWYRQTLGQGPEFLTYFQNEAQLEKSRLLSDRFSAERPKGSFSTLEIQRTEQGDSAMYLCASSPFAGGVYFGPGTRLTVL.

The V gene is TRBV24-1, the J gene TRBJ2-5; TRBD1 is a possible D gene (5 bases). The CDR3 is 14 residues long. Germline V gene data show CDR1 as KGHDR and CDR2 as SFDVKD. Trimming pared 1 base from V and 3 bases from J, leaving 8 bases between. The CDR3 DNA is TGTGCCACCAGTGATTTTGACAGCAAAGAGACCCAGTACTTC. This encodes CATSDFDSKETQYF.

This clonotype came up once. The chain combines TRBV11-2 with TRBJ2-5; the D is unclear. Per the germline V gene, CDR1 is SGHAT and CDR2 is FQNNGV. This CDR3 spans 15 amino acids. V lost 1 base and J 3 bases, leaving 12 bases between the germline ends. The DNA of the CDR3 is TGTGCCAGCAGCTTAGGTCCAGGATACGAAGAGACCCAGTACTTC. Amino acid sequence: CASSLGPGYEETQYF.

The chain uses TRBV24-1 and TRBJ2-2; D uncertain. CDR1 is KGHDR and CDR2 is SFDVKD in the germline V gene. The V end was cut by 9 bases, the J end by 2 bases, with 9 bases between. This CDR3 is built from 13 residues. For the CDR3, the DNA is TGTGCCACCTCTACGGCAAACACCGGGGAGCTGTTTTTT. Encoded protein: CATSTANTGELFF.

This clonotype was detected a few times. The CDR3, as DNA: TGCGCCAGCAGCCAACGGACCGAGCAGTTCTTC. This encodes CASSQRTEQFF. This chain connects TRBV4-1 to TRBJ2-1; D uncertain. This CDR3 comprises 11 residues. V lost 2 bases and J 10 bases, leaving 6 bases between the germline ends. Germline V gene lookup returns CDR1 MGHRA and CDR2 YSYEKL.

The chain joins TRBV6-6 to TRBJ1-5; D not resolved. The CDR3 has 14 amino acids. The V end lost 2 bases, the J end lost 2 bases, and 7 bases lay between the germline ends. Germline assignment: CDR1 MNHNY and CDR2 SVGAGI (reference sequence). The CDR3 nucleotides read TGTGCCAGCAGTTACAGGGCGGGCAATCAGCCCCAGCATTTT. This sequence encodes CASSYRAGNQPQHF.

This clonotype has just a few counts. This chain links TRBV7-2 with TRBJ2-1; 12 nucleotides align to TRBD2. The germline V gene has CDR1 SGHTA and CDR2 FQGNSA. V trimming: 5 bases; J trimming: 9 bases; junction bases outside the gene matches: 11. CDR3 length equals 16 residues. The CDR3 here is CASSPSSGRAMGEQFF. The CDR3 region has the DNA TGTGCCAGCAGCCCGTCTAGCGGGAGGGCCATGGGTGAGCAGTTCTTC. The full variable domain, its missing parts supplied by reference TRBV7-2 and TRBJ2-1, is GAGVSQSPSNKVTEKGKDVELRCDPISGHTALYWYRQSLGQGLEFLIYFQGNSAPDKSGLPSDRFSAERTGGSVSTLTIQRTQQEDSAVYLCASSPSSGRAMGEQFFGPGTRLTVL.